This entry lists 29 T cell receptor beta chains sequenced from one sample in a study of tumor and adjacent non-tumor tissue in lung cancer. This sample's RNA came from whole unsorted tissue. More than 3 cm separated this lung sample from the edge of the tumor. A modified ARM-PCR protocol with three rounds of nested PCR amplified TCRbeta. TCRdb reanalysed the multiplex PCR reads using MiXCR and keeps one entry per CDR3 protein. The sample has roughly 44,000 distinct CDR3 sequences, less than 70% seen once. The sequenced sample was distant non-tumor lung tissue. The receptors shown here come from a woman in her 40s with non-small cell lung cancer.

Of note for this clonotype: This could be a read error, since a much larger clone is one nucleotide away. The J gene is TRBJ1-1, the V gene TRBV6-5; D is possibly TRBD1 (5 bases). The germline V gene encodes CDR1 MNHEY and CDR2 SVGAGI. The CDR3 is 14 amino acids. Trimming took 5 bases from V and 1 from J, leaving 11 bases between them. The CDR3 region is CASSTARGNTEAFF. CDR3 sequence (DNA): TGTGCCAGCAGTACCGCAAGGGGGAACACTGAAGCTTTCTTT.

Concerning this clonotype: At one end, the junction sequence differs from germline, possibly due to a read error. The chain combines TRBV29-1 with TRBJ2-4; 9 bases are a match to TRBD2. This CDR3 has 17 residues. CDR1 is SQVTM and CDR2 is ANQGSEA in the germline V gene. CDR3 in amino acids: CSRRLAGLLLAKNIQYF. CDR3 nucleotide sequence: TGCAGCCGAAGGCTAGCGGGGCTGCTCCTAGCCAAAAATATTCAGTACTTC.

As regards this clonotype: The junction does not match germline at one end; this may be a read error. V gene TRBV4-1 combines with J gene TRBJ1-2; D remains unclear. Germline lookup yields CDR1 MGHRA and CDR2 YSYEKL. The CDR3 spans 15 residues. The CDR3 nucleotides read TGCGCCAGCAGCCAAATACACGTCGATGGCTATGCCTACACCTTC. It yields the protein CASSQIHVDGYAYTF.

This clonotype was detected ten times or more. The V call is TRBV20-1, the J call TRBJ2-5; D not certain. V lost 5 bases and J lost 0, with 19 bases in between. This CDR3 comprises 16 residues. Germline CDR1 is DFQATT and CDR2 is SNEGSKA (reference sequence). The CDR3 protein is CSAEPLQVAYQETQYF. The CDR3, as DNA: TGCAGTGCTGAGCCCCTTCAGGTGGCGTACCAAGAGACCCAGTACTTC.

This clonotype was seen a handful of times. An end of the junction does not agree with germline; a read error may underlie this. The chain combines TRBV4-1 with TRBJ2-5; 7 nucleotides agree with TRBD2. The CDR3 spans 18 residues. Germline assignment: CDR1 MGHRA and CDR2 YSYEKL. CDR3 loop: CTSCQDLGRATHQETQYF. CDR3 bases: TGCACCAGCTGCCAAGATTTAGGGAGGGCTACTCACCAAGAGACCCAGTACTTC.

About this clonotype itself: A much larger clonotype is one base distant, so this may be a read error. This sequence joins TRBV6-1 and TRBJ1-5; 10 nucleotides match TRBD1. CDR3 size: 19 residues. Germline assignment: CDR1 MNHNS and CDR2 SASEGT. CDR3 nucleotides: TGTCCCAGCAGGACGGTGGGATGGGACAGGGGCTATAGCAATCAGCCCCAGCATTTT. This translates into CPSRTVGWDRGYSNQPQHF.

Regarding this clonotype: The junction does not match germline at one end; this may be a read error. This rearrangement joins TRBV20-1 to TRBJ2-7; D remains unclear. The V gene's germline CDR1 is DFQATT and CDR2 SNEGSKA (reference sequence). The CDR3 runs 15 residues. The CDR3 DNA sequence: TGCATTGCTAGAAACTACCCGCTAACTTCCTACGAGCAGTACTTC. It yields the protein CIARNYPLTSYEQYF.

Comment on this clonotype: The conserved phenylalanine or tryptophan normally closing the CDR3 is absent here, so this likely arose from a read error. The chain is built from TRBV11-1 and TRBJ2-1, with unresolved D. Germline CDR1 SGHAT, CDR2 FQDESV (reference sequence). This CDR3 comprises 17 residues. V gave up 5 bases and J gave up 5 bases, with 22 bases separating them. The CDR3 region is CASSIRVPPSGDNEQFL. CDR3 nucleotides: TGTGCCAGCAGCATAAGAGTCCCGCCGTCAGGAGACAATGAGCAGTTCTTA.

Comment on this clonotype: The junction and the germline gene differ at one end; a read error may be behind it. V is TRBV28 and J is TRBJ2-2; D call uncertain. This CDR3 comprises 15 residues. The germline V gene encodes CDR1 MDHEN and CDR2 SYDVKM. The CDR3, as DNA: TGTGCCAGTAGTTCCCCGGTCCCGAACACCAGGGAGCTGTTTTTT. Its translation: CASSSPVPNTRELFF.

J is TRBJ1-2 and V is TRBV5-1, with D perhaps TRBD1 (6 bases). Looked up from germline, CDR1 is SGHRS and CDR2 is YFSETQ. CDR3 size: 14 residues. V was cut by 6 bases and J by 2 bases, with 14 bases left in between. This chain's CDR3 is CASTLDRGNYGYTF. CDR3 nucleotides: TGCGCCAGCACCCTGGACAGAGGGAACTATGGCTACACCTTC.

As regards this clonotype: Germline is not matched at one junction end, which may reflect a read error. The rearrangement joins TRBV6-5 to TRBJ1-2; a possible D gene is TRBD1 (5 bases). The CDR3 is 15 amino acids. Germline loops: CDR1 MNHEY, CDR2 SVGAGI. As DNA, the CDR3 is TGTGCCAGCAGTTACGGGGCAGGACCTGACTATGGCTATACCTTC. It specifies CASSYGAGPDYGYTF.

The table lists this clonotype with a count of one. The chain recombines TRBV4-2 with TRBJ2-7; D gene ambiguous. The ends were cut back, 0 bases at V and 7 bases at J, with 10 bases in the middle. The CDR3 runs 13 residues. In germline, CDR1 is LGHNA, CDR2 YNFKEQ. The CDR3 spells CASSQEPGFEQYF. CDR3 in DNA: TGTGCCAGCAGCCAAGAGCCCGGCTTTGAGCAGTACTTC.

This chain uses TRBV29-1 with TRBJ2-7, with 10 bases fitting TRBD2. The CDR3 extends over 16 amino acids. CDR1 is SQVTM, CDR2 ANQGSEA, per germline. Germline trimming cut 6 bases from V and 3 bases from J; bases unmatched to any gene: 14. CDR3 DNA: TGCAGCGTCGCCCGCACTAGCGGGAAGAGAGTCTACGAGCAGTACTTC. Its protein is CSVARTSGKRVYEQYF.

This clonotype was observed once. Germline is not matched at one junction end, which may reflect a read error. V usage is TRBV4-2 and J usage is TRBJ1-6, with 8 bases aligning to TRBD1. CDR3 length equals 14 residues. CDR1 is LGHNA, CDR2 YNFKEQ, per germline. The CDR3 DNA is TGTGCCGGCAGCCAGGGACAGGCTAATTCACCTCTCCACTTT. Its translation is CAGSQGQANSPLHF.

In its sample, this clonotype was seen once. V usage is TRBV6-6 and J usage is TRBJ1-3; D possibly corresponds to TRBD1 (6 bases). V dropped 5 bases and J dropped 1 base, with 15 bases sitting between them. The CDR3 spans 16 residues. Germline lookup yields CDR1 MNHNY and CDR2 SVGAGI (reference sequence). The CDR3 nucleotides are TGTGCCAGCAGTCCCCTACAGGGTCGATCTGGAAACACCATATATTTT. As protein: CASSPLQGRSGNTIYF.

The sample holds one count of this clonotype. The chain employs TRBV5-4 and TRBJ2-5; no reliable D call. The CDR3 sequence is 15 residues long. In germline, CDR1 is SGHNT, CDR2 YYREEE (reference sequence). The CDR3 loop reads CAISSPQGNQETQYF. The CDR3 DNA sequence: TGTGCTATCAGCTCGCCTCAAGGGAACCAAGAGACCCAGTACTTC.

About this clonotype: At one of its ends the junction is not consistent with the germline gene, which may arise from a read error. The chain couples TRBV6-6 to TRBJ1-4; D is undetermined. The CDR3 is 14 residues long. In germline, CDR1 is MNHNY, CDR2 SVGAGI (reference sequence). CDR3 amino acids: CGSISGRGNEKLLF. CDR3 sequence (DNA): TGTGGCAGCATATCAGGACGGGGAAATGAAAAACTGTTATTT.

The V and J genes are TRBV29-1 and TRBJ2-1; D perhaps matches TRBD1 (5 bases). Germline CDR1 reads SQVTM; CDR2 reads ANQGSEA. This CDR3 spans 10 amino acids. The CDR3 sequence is CSDSYNEQFF. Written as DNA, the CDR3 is TGCAGTGACAGTTACAATGAGCAGTTCTTC.

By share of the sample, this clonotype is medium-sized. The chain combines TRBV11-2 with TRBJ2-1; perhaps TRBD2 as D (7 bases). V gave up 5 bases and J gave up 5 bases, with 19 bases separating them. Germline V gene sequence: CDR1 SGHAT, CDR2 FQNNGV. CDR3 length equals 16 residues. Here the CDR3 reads CASSARRGGGNNEQFF. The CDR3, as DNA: TGTGCCAGCAGCGCAAGGAGGGGGGGAGGTAACAATGAGCAGTTCTTC. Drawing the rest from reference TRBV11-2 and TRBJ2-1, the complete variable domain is EAGVAQSPRYKIIEKRQSVAFWCNPISGHATLYWYQQILGQGPKLLIQFQNNGVVDDSQLPKDRFSAERLKGVDSTLKIQPAKLEDSAVYLCASSARRGGGNNEQFFGPGTRLTVL.

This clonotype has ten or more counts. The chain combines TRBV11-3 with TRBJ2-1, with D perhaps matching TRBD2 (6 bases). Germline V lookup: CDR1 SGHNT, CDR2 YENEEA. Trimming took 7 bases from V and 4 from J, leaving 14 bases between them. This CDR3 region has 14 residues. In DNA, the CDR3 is TGTGCCAGCACCGGGGGTTTTCCTTACAATGAGCAGTTCTTC. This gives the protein CASTGGFPYNEQFF.

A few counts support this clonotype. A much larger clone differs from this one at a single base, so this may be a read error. The CDR3 loop reads CASSPGSVYSSPLHF. CDR3 nucleotide sequence: TGTGCCAGCAGTCCCGGGAGCGTGTATAGTTCACCCCTCCACTTT. The rearrangement uses TRBV6-5 and TRBJ1-6; D is unresolved. This CDR3 comprises 15 residues. The germline gives CDR1 MNHEY, CDR2 SVGAGI.

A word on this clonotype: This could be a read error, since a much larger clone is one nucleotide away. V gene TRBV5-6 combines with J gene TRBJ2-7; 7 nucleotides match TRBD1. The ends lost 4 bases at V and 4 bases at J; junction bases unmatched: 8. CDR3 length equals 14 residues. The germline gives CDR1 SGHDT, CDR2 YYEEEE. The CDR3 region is CASSIPGQRYEQYF. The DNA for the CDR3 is TGTGCCAGCAGCATACCGGGACAGCGTTACGAGCAGTACTTC. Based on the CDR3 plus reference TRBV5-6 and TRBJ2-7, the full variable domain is DAGVTQSPTHLIKTRGQQVTLRCSPKSGHDTVSWYQQALGQGPQFIFQYYEEEERQRGNFPDRFSGHQFPNYSSELNVNALLLGDSALYLCASSIPGQRYEQYFGPGTRLTVT.

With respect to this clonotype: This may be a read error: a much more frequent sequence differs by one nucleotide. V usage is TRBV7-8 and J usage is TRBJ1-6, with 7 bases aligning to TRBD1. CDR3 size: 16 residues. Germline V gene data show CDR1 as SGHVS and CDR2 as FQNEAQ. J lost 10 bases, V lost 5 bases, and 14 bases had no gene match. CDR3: CASSRGTAIDRSPLHF. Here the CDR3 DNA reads TGTGCCAGCAGCCGAGGGACAGCCATCGACAGATCACCCCTCCACTTT.

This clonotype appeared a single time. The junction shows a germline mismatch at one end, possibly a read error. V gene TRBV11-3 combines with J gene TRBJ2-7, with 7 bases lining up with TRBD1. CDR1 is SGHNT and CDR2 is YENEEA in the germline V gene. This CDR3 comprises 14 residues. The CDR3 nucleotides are TGTGTCAGCAGCCCTCGACAGGGTTCCTACGAGCAGTACTTC. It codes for CVSSPRQGSYEQYF.

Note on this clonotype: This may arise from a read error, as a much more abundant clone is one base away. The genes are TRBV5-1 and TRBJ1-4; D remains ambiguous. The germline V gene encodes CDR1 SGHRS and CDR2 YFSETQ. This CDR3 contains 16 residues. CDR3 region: CTSSLTFQATNEKLFF. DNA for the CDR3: TGCACCAGCAGCTTGACCTTTCAGGCGACGAATGAAAAACTGTTTTTT.

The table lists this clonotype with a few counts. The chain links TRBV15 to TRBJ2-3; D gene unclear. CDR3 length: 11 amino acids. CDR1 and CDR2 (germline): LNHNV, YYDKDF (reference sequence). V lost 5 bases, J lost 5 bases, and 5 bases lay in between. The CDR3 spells CATSDEDTQYF. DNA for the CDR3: TGTGCCACCAGCGACGAAGATACGCAGTATTTT.

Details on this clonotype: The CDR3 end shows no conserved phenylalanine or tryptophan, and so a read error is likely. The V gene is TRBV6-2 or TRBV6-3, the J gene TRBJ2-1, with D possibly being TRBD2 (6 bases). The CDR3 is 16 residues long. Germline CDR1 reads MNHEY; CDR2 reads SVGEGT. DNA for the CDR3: TGTGTCAGCAGCTCTTATGGGGCGGGATACGACAATGAGCAGTTCTCC. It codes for CVSSSYGAGYDNEQFS.

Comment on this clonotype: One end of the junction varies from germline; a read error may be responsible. The CDR3 loop is CASSYKSGANVLTF. CDR3 DNA: TGTGCCAGCAGTTACAAATCTGGGGCAAACGTCCTGACTTTC. The rearrangement uses TRBV6-2 or TRBV6-3 and TRBJ2-6; TRBD1 might be the D (5 bases). The CDR3 sequence is 14 residues long. Germline CDR1 is MNHEY and CDR2 is SVGEGT.

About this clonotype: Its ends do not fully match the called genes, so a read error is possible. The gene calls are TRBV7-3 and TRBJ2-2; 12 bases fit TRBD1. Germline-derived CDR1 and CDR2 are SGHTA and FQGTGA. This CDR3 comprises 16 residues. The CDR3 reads CASSLGTGGVTGELFF. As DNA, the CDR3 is TGTGCCAGCAGCTTAGGGACAGGGGGCGTCACCGGGGAGTTGTTTTTT.